These T cell receptor beta chains were read from a single sample in a study of T-cell memory formation after mild COVID-19. TCRdb passed the 5' RACE reads through MiXCR, listing each CDR3 protein once. The profile shows around 130,000 distinct CDR3 sequences, approximately 6.2% of them singletons. The sequenced sample consisted of PBMCs or a T cell subset sorted from them (not recorded which). The receptor source for this set is an adult woman who had mild COVID-19 (a few samples of this study predate the infection). Cell type and time point are not known. Both conserved end residues are part of each CDR3. The size of a clone is reported for some rows only, either as once, few or many, or as a class for expanded clones.

TRBV6-1,-,TRBJ1-5,CASSEAPWQSNQPQHF
TRBV24-1,many,TRBJ2-2,CATAGTTGELFF
TRBV9,few,TRBJ2-6,CASSVSEPRSSSGANVLTF
TRBV20-1,many,TRBJ2-5,CSANRAVWQETQYF
TRBV12-3/TRBV12-4,many,TRBJ2-4,CASSSAGGIQYF
TRBV5-6,-,TRBJ1-2,CASSLGRAGYGYTF
TRBV7-8,-,TRBJ2-7,CASTPRGWSNEQYF
TRBV12-3/TRBV12-4,-,TRBJ1-6,CASRGTRGNSPLHF
TRBV9,few,TRBJ2-5,CASSVLGGSLETQYF
TRBV7-2,many,TRBJ2-7,CASSFTSGNYEQYF
TRBV7-2,-,TRBJ2-7,CASSLESYEQYF
TRBV29-1,few,TRBJ1-1,CSAQPGGRVMSEAFF
TRBV5-1,many,TRBJ2-5,CASSLSTTGGVETQYF
TRBV10-3,-,TRBJ2-3,CAISENGVSADTQYF
TRBV5-6,-,TRBJ2-2,CASSSPGLAGVNGELFF
TRBV7-9,many,TRBJ2-4,CASSFHTYRETKNIQYF
TRBV5-1,many,TRBJ2-5,CASSFYPGQGARETQYF
TRBV24-1,few,TRBJ2-2,CATSDFGGETGELFF
TRBV5-8,-,TRBJ2-1,CASNGLAGGLSSYNEQFF
TRBV11-2,many,TRBJ2-1,CASNRASGSVEQFF
TRBV7-8,many,TRBJ2-1,CASSGGQTLTYNEQFF
TRBV5-1,few,TRBJ1-2,CASSTGQAGYGYTF
TRBV5-1,-,TRBJ1-1,CASSLGRDGTEAFF
TRBV27,few,TRBJ1-2,CASSPVFAPGLYGYTF
TRBV24-1,-,TRBJ2-2,CATARMDRNTGELFF
TRBV13,many,TRBJ2-7,CASSLASGTYYEQYF
TRBV7-9,few,TRBJ1-1,CASSPGLLGRGNTEAFF
TRBV11-3,-,TRBJ2-1,CASSPQGSGEQFF
TRBV20-1,-,TRBJ2-7,CGCGTGSYEQYF
TRBV4-1,many,TRBJ1-5,CASSQDLRVNNQPQHF
TRBV11-3,-,TRBJ2-6,CASSRDSGANVLTF
TRBV6-5,few,TRBJ2-5,CASRGGGRETQYF
TRBV5-6,few,TRBJ2-4,CASSPGLENIQYF
TRBV6-6,-,TRBJ2-3,CASTPGLAGTDTQYF
TRBV5-1,few,TRBJ1-3,CASSLTGTGTTFSGNTIYF
TRBV18,few,TRBJ1-1,CASSPPGNSEAFF
TRBV12-3/TRBV12-4,-,TRBJ2-4,CASSPRIDFINIQYF